Listed below are T cell receptor beta chains from one sample, sequenced in a study of T cell changes during pregnancy in multiple sclerosis. Profiled with immunoSEQ multiplex PCR; TCRdb holds only in-frame clones, not every one. Among about 40,000 clones listed, roughly 94% were seen once. The specimen was peripheral blood, collected in the third trimester of pregnancy. The receptors come from a female donor with multiple sclerosis, enrolled in a pregnancy study. CDR3s include the opening cysteine and the closing phenylalanine or tryptophan. Each record gives: V gene, clone size, J gene, D gene, CDR3 DNA, CDR3 protein. A D gene is named only where the DNA matches it firmly. Not all rows give a size; the values are once, few, many and, for expanded clones, a class.

v_gene: TRBV4-3; abundance: NA; j_gene: TRBJ2-7; d_gene: NA; CDR3nt: TGCGCCAGCAGCCAAGATTCCGGGGCCTACGAGCAGTACTTC; CDR3aa: CASSQDSGAYEQYF
v_gene: TRBV5-1; abundance: NA; j_gene: TRBJ2-1; d_gene: TRBD1; CDR3nt: TGCGCCAGCAGCTTTGGGGACAGATTCAATGAGCAGTTCTTC; CDR3aa: CASSFGDRFNEQFF
v_gene: TRBV19; abundance: NA; j_gene: TRBJ2-3; d_gene: TRBD2; CDR3nt: TGTGCCACCGGGGGCTTAGCGGGGGGGCTTGATACGCAGTATTTT; CDR3aa: CATGGLAGGLDTQYF
v_gene: TRBV25-1; abundance: NA; j_gene: TRBJ1-2; d_gene: NA; CDR3nt: TGTGCCAGCAGAGAAAGTGGGGGGGGACGGTACGGCTACACCTTC; CDR3aa: CASRESGGGRYGYTF
v_gene: TRBV28; abundance: NA; j_gene: TRBJ1-1; d_gene: TRBD1; CDR3nt: TGTGCCAGCCCTGTTCCAGGGGGCCGTTGGGACACTGAAGCTTTCTTT; CDR3aa: CASPVPGGRWDTEAFF
v_gene: TRBV28; abundance: NA; j_gene: TRBJ2-7; d_gene: TRBD2; CDR3nt: TGTGCCAGCAGTTGGGCCACCGGGACTAGCAGCGAGCAGTACTTC; CDR3aa: CASSWATGTSSEQYF
v_gene: TRBV7-2; abundance: NA; j_gene: TRBJ1-2; d_gene: NA; CDR3nt: TGTGCCAGCAGCCCCACTAACTATGGCTACACCTTC; CDR3aa: CASSPTNYGYTF
v_gene: TRBV13; abundance: NA; j_gene: TRBJ1-5; d_gene: NA; CDR3nt: TGTGCCAGCAGCTTAGGCGACAGGCAGCCCCAGCATTTT; CDR3aa: CASSLGDRQPQHF
v_gene: TRBV7-2; abundance: NA; j_gene: TRBJ2-1; d_gene: TRBD2; CDR3nt: TGTGCCAGCAGCTTATGGGGATCACGGCAGCGGGAGCTCGATGAGCAGTTCTTC; CDR3aa: CASSLWGSRQRELDEQFF
v_gene: TRBV12-5; abundance: NA; j_gene: TRBJ2-7; d_gene: TRBD1; CDR3nt: TGTGCTAGTGGGACAGGGGTCCCCTACGAGCAGTACTTC; CDR3aa: CASGTGVPYEQYF
v_gene: TRBV2; abundance: NA; j_gene: TRBJ2-7; d_gene: TRBD2; CDR3nt: TGTGCCAGCAGCCCGGGACTAGCGGGAGGCAAAGCCGAGCAGTACTTC; CDR3aa: CASSPGLAGGKAEQYF
v_gene: TRBV5-1; abundance: once; j_gene: TRBJ1-2; d_gene: NA; CDR3nt: TGCGCCAGCAGCTTGGAGGTGGGTGGTCAGGTGGATGGCTACACCTTC; CDR3aa: CASSLEVGGQVDGYTF
v_gene: TRBV4-3; abundance: NA; j_gene: TRBJ2-5; d_gene: NA; CDR3nt: TGCGCCAGCAGCCAAGATGCAACTCCTGGTGGGACCCAGTACTTC; CDR3aa: CASSQDATPGGTQYF
v_gene: TRBV30; abundance: NA; j_gene: TRBJ1-5; d_gene: TRBD1; CDR3nt: TGTGCCTGGAGCGCGGGACAGGGACAGCCCCAGCATTTT; CDR3aa: CAWSAGQGQPQHF
v_gene: TRBV2; abundance: NA; j_gene: TRBJ2-7; d_gene: TRBD1; CDR3nt: TGTGCCAGCTGGACAGGGGCCGAGCAGTACTTC; CDR3aa: CASWTGAEQYF
v_gene: TRBV2; abundance: NA; j_gene: TRBJ1-5; d_gene: NA; CDR3nt: TGTGCCAGCAGTCCTAGGGAGGGGACCGCAGAGCCCCAGCATTTT; CDR3aa: CASSPREGTAEPQHF
v_gene: TRBV7-8; abundance: NA; j_gene: TRBJ2-3; d_gene: NA; CDR3nt: TGTGCCAGCAGCTTACCTCGGGGTAGTGACCCAACCGGTTCTGGCACAGATACGCAGTATTTT; CDR3aa: CASSLPRGSDPTGSGTDTQYF
v_gene: TRBV11-3; abundance: NA; j_gene: TRBJ2-1; d_gene: NA; CDR3nt: TGTGCCAGCAGCTTAGTCGGGGGAGGTAATGAGCAGTTCTTC; CDR3aa: CASSLVGGGNEQFF
v_gene: TRBV9; abundance: NA; j_gene: TRBJ2-6; d_gene: NA; CDR3nt: TGTGCCAGCAACATACAGGGTTCGGCCGTCCTGACTTTC; CDR3aa: CASNIQGSAVLTF
v_gene: TRBV27; abundance: NA; j_gene: TRBJ2-3; d_gene: NA; CDR3nt: TGTGCCAGCAGTTTATATAGGACTAGCACAGATACGCAGTATTTT; CDR3aa: CASSLYRTSTDTQYF
v_gene: TRBV7-3; abundance: NA; j_gene: TRBJ1-1; d_gene: NA; CDR3nt: TGTGCCAGCAGCTTAGACAATCGGGGGACTGAAGCTTTCTTT; CDR3aa: CASSLDNRGTEAFF
v_gene: TRBV5-1; abundance: NA; j_gene: TRBJ1-1; d_gene: NA; CDR3nt: TGCGCCAGCAGCTCGGAGGGAGCCGCTGAAGCTTTCTTT; CDR3aa: CASSSEGAAEAFF
v_gene: TRBV4-1; abundance: few; j_gene: TRBJ1-5; d_gene: TRBD1; CDR3nt: TGCGCCAGCAGCCAAGCTTCAGCCGGGGACAGTCAGCCCCAGCATTTT; CDR3aa: CASSQASAGDSQPQHF
v_gene: TRBV5-6; abundance: NA; j_gene: TRBJ2-3; d_gene: TRBD1; CDR3nt: TGTGCCAGCAGCTACACCGGGACAGGGCGCACAGATACGCAGTATTTT; CDR3aa: CASSYTGTGRTDTQYF
v_gene: TRBV7-2; abundance: NA; j_gene: TRBJ2-5; d_gene: TRBD2; CDR3nt: TGTGCCAGCAGCCCACACCGCGGGGGGCAGGGAGAGACCCAGTACTTC; CDR3aa: CASSPHRGGQGETQYF
v_gene: TRBV11-2; abundance: NA; j_gene: TRBJ1-1; d_gene: TRBD1; CDR3nt: TGTGCCAGCAGCACCAACAGGGGACCGAACACTGAAGCTTTCTTT; CDR3aa: CASSTNRGPNTEAFF
v_gene: TRBV5-1; abundance: NA; j_gene: TRBJ2-3; d_gene: NA; CDR3nt: TGCGCCAGCAGCTCACAGGGCCCTAGCACAGATACGCAGTATTTT; CDR3aa: CASSSQGPSTDTQYF
v_gene: TRBV7-2; abundance: NA; j_gene: TRBJ2-7; d_gene: TRBD2; CDR3nt: TGTGCCAGCAGCTTAGGTGGTAGCGGGAGGGTCGACGAGCAGTACTTC; CDR3aa: CASSLGGSGRVDEQYF
v_gene: TRBV7-2; abundance: NA; j_gene: TRBJ2-3; d_gene: TRBD2; CDR3nt: TGTGCCAGCAGGGGCTGGACTAGCGGGAGCACAGATACGCAGTATTTT; CDR3aa: CASRGWTSGSTDTQYF
v_gene: TRBV11-3; abundance: NA; j_gene: TRBJ1-6; d_gene: TRBD1; CDR3nt: TGTGCCAGCAGACCCGGGACAGACTTAACCTATAATTCACCCCTCCACTTT; CDR3aa: CASRPGTDLTYNSPLHF
v_gene: TRBV30; abundance: NA; j_gene: TRBJ1-5; d_gene: TRBD1; CDR3nt: TGTGCCTGGACCACCGGACAGGGGCCAGGTCAGCCCCAGCATTTT; CDR3aa: CAWTTGQGPGQPQHF
v_gene: TRBV5-1; abundance: NA; j_gene: TRBJ2-5; d_gene: TRBD1; CDR3nt: TGCGCCAGCAGCTTGGGAGGGGGCGGTGAAGAGACCCAGTACTTC; CDR3aa: CASSLGGGGEETQYF
v_gene: TRBV4-1; abundance: NA; j_gene: TRBJ2-3; d_gene: NA; CDR3nt: TGCGCCAGCAGCCAAGTGTTCCAGGGTCCAGATACGCAGTATTTT; CDR3aa: CASSQVFQGPDTQYF
v_gene: TRBV7-2; abundance: NA; j_gene: TRBJ1-3; d_gene: NA; CDR3nt: TGTGCCAGCAGCCAGGACTCACCGGGCGGAAACACCATATATTTT; CDR3aa: CASSQDSPGGNTIYF
v_gene: TRBV7-3; abundance: NA; j_gene: TRBJ2-5; d_gene: NA; CDR3nt: TGTGCCAGCAGCTTAGGGCTGGGGGGGCCACAAGAGACCCAGTACTTC; CDR3aa: CASSLGLGGPQETQYF
v_gene: TRBV20-1; abundance: NA; j_gene: TRBJ2-4; d_gene: NA; CDR3nt: TGCAGTGCTAGAGGGCCGCTCAGGAAGTACTTC; CDR3aa: CSARGPLRKYF
v_gene: TRBV18; abundance: once; j_gene: TRBJ1-6; d_gene: TRBD1; CDR3nt: TGTGCCAGCTCACCCTGGACAGGGTCAGGGAATTCACCCCTCCACTTT; CDR3aa: CASSPWTGSGNSPLHF
v_gene: TRBV27; abundance: NA; j_gene: TRBJ2-7; d_gene: NA; CDR3nt: TGTGCCAGCAGTTTATCGAGTAGGGGGAGGGCCTACGAGCAGTACTTC; CDR3aa: CASSLSSRGRAYEQYF
v_gene: TRBV27; abundance: NA; j_gene: TRBJ2-2; d_gene: TRBD1; CDR3nt: TGTGCCAGCAGTTCGCCCCCCGGGACAGGGGACACCGGGGAGCTGTTTTTT; CDR3aa: CASSSPPGTGDTGELFF
v_gene: TRBV7-8; abundance: NA; j_gene: TRBJ2-1; d_gene: TRBD1; CDR3nt: TGTGCCAGCAGCTGGGGACAGTACAATGAGCAGTTCTTC; CDR3aa: CASSWGQYNEQFF
v_gene: TRBV30; abundance: NA; j_gene: TRBJ2-1; d_gene: TRBD2; CDR3nt: TGTGCCTGGAGTGTAACCGGGGGGTCGTCGAATGAGCAGTTCTTC; CDR3aa: CAWSVTGGSSNEQFF
v_gene: TRBV18; abundance: NA; j_gene: TRBJ2-7; d_gene: TRBD1; CDR3nt: TGTGCCAGCTCTACCGGGACAGGGGGATTCGAGCAGTACTTC; CDR3aa: CASSTGTGGFEQYF
v_gene: TRBV5-1; abundance: NA; j_gene: TRBJ2-3; d_gene: NA; CDR3nt: TGCGCCAGCAGCTCCTCTAGCACAGATACGCAGTATTTT; CDR3aa: CASSSSSTDTQYF
v_gene: TRBV5-1; abundance: NA; j_gene: TRBJ2-7; d_gene: TRBD2; CDR3nt: TGCGCCAGCAAAATTAGTGGGAGGGCCTACGAGCAGTACTTC; CDR3aa: CASKISGRAYEQYF
v_gene: TRBV7-9; abundance: NA; j_gene: TRBJ2-1; d_gene: NA; CDR3nt: TGTGCCAGCAGCTTAGTAACAGGGTGGGTTGATGAGCAGTTCTTC; CDR3aa: CASSLVTGWVDEQFF
v_gene: TRBV7-6; abundance: NA; j_gene: TRBJ2-7; d_gene: NA; CDR3nt: TGTGCCAGCAGCTTAGGTCCAAATTACGAGCAGTACTTC; CDR3aa: CASSLGPNYEQYF
v_gene: TRBV2; abundance: NA; j_gene: TRBJ1-2; d_gene: TRBD1; CDR3nt: TGTGCCAGCCTAGACAGGGTACGGATTTATGGCTACACCTTC; CDR3aa: CASLDRVRIYGYTF
v_gene: TRBV19; abundance: NA; j_gene: TRBJ2-2; d_gene: NA; CDR3nt: TGTGCCAGTAGTCCCTCTACACAGGGCGGGGAGCTGTTTTTT; CDR3aa: CASSPSTQGGELFF
v_gene: TRBV5-4; abundance: NA; j_gene: TRBJ2-7; d_gene: TRBD2; CDR3nt: TGTGCCAGCAGCTGGGACTACTCCTACGAGCAGTACTTC; CDR3aa: CASSWDYSYEQYF
v_gene: TRBV6-5; abundance: once; j_gene: TRBJ2-2; d_gene: NA; CDR3nt: TGTGCCAGCAGTTACTACAGGACTACGAACACCGGGGAGCTGTTTTTT; CDR3aa: CASSYYRTTNTGELFF
v_gene: TRBV7-8; abundance: NA; j_gene: TRBJ2-1; d_gene: TRBD2; CDR3nt: TGTGCCAGCAGCCCCCGGACTAGCGGGGGGGGAGGTGAGCAGTTCTTC; CDR3aa: CASSPRTSGGGGEQFF
v_gene: TRBV27; abundance: once; j_gene: TRBJ2-7; d_gene: TRBD1; CDR3nt: TGTGCCAGCAGTTTAATTACAGGGGCCCACGAGCAGTACTTC; CDR3aa: CASSLITGAHEQYF
v_gene: TRBV19; abundance: once; j_gene: TRBJ2-6; d_gene: TRBD1; CDR3nt: TGTGCCAGTAGCACCGGGACAGCTTTCTCTGGGGCCAACGTCCTGACTTTC; CDR3aa: CASSTGTAFSGANVLTF
v_gene: TRBV12-5; abundance: once; j_gene: TRBJ2-7; d_gene: NA; CDR3nt: TGTGCTAGTGGCCTGCAAGGACACCAAAAATACGAGCAGTACTTC; CDR3aa: CASGLQGHQKYEQYF